The following is a T cell receptor beta chain sequence with its context. Its target is unknown. The CDR3 totals 12 residues. Germline V gives CDR1 SQVTM, CDR2 ANQGSEA. Trimming stripped 5 bases from V and 2 bases from J, with 7 bases between. Frozen unsorted single-cell suspensions supplied the genomic DNA. Method: immunoSEQ multiplex PCR; TCRdb's copy keeps in-frame clones and lacks some. The repertoire holds almost 2,500 clones, with 85% as singletons. This specimen belongs to a study of immune cell composition in non-small cell lung cancer. The wider study: Most cases were lung adenocarcinoma or squamous cell carcinoma.

Study results and caveats: In adenocarcinoma, maximal tumour-associated clone frequency tracked TIL tumour reactivity. Tumour-reactive clones were not shown to match dominant in vivo tumour clones.

The sequenced sample was lung tumor tissue. The origin of this receptor is a human donor with non-small cell lung cancer. V is TRBV29-1 and J is TRBJ2-1, with no clear D. The CDR3 region is CSVRRAYNEQFF. DNA for the CDR3: TGCAGCGTTCGGAGAGCCTACAATGAGCAGTTCTTC.